The present T cell receptor beta chain was sequenced within a study of blood T cell repertoires in COVID-19. Study at large: Sample material is recorded as cDNA or gDNA derived from T cells, B-cell-depleted T cells, or PBMCs.

Original data processing: Reference gene primer amplification gave nucleated cell count estimates. Profiled with immunoSEQ multiplex PCR; TCRdb holds only in-frame clones, not every one. V and J calls and clone size follow that table, whereas D and trimming were derived from the DNA. The profile shows about 480,000 clones, about 85% of them singletons. The CDR3 runs 13 residues. V lost 4 bases and J lost 11; bases outside the gene matches: 11. Per germline, CDR1 SGHRS and CDR2 YFSETQ. Those enrolled, adults aged 18 to 89 years, came from some 25 US areas. Donors were grouped by their self-reported clinical history.

The rearrangement uses TRBV5-1 and TRBJ1-1; 7 bases are shared with TRBD1. The TCR originated in a woman between 18 and 29 years old with acute COVID-19. Sequences were obtained from PBMCs or T cells enriched from blood (not recorded which). CDR3 loop: CASSPGTEAVAFF. For the CDR3, the DNA is TGCGCCAGCAGCCCGGGGACAGAGGCGGTCGCTTTCTTT.